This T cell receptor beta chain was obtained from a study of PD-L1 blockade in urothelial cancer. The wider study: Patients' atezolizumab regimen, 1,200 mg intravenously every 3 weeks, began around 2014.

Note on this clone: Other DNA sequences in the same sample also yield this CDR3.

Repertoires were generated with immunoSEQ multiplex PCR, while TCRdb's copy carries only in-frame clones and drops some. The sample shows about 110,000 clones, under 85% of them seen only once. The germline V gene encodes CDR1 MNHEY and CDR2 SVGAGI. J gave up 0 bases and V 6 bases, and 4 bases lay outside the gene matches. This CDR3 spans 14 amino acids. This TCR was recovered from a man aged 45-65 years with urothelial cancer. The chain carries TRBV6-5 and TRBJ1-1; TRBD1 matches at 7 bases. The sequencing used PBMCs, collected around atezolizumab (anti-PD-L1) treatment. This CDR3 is CASSRDRVNTEAFF. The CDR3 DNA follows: TGTGCCAGCAGCCGTGACAGGGTGAACACTGAAGCTTTCTTT.